This entry lists 25 T cell receptor beta chains sequenced from one sample in a study of T cell changes during pregnancy in multiple sclerosis (dated by TCRdb to the late 2010s). Library preparation was by the immunoSEQ multiplex PCR assay. TCRdb retrieved this table from immuneACCESS and kept in-frame rearrangements only. Not all clones are present; in checked studies, unresolved V genes account for under half, and no reason is known for the remainder. Here the sample has tens of thousands of clones; 93% occur a single time. The ten most abundant clones make up roughly 4% of the sample. The sample in question was CD8+ T cells from peripheral blood mononuclear cells, obtained after pregnancy. The receptors were sampled from a female donor with multiple sclerosis, enrolled in a pregnancy study.

The V gene is TRBV7-9, the J gene TRBJ2-2; 8 bases align to TRBD1. Germline V gene lookup returns CDR1 SEHNR and CDR2 FQNEAQ (reference sequence). With 1 base clipped from V and 6 bases from J, the junction kept 7 bases outside the gene matches. CDR3 length: 16 amino acids. This chain's CDR3 is CASSLGQGAVAGELFF. CDR3 in DNA: TGTGCCAGCAGCTTAGGGCAGGGGGCCGTGGCCGGGGAGCTGTTTTTT. Full variable domain (rest looked up from reference TRBV7-9 and TRBJ2-2): DTGVSQNPRHKITKRGQNVTFRCDPISEHNRLYWYRQTLGQGPEFLTYFQNEAQLEKSRLLSDRFSAERPKGSFSTLEIQRTEQGDSAMYLCASSLGQGAVAGELFFGEGSRLTVL.

This sequence joins TRBV15 and TRBJ1-3, with TRBD1 matching over 7 bases. The CDR3 covers 18 residues. Germline CDR1 and CDR2: LNHNV and YYDKDF (reference sequence). J gave up 4 bases and V 5 bases, and 17 bases lay outside the gene matches. The CDR3 DNA sequence: TGTGCCACCAGCCCCCCCCGAAGGGCCACAGGGGCCGGAAACACCATATATTTT. As protein: CATSPPRRATGAGNTIYF. Full variable domain (outside the CDR3, taken from reference TRBV15 and TRBJ1-3): DAMVIQNPRYQVTQFGKPVTLSCSQTLNHNVMYWYQQKSSQAPKLLFHYYDKDFNNEADTPDNFQSRRPNTSFCFLDIRSPGLGDTAMYLCATSPPRRATGAGNTIYFGEGSWLTVV.

J is TRBJ2-5 and V is TRBV7-9, with D perhaps TRBD1 (5 bases). Germline lookup yields CDR1 SEHNR and CDR2 FQNEAQ (reference sequence). The CDR3 contains 17 residues. V was clipped by 1 base and J by 4 bases, with 19 bases between them. Written as DNA, the CDR3 is TGTGCCAGCAGCTTAGTTGGGGCCGCTCGCCAACGAGAGACCCAGTACTTC. As protein: CASSLVGAARQRETQYF.

The J gene is TRBJ2-3, the V gene TRBV5-1, with 8 bases fitting TRBD1. Germline V gene lookup returns CDR1 SGHRS and CDR2 YFSETQ. J gave up 5 bases and V 3 bases, and 8 bases lay outside the gene matches. This CDR3 contains 15 residues. As DNA, the CDR3 is TGCGCCAGCAGCTACGGACAGGGTTCGGTAGATACGCAGTATTTT. Translating it yields CASSYGQGSVDTQYF.

The CDR3 protein is CASSLGGATYEQYF. Here the CDR3 DNA reads TGTGCCAGCAGCTTAGGCGGGGCTACCTACGAGCAGTACTTC. V gene TRBV11-2 combines with J gene TRBJ2-7, with D possibly matching TRBD2 (6 bases). The CDR3 is 14 residues long. Germline V lookup: CDR1 SGHAT, CDR2 FQNNGV. The V and J ends lost 1 base and 2 bases respectively, with 9 bases between them.

The V gene is TRBV5-1, the J gene TRBJ2-3, with 7 bases identical to TRBD1. From germline, CDR1 is SGHRS and CDR2 YFSETQ. The junction had 9 bases not matched to a gene; V was cut back by 0 bases and J by 5 bases. The CDR3 consists of 16 residues. The CDR3 DNA sequence: TGCGCCAGCAGCTTGGGAAGACAGGGAGTTGAAGATACGCAGTATTTT. Protein sequence: CASSLGRQGVEDTQYF.

The J gene is TRBJ1-3, the V gene TRBV5-3, with D unresolved. TRBV5-3 is an ORF; its function is uncertain. The CDR3 consists of 15 residues. V lost 0 bases to trimming and J lost 1 base, with 8 bases between them. The CDR3 coding sequence is TGTGCCAGAAGCTTGGACGGAGGATCTGGAAACACCATATATTTT. Its protein is CARSLDGGSGNTIYF.

The chain employs TRBV30 and TRBJ2-1; no clear D gene. The ends were cut back, 0 bases at V and 9 bases at J, with 12 bases in the middle. Germline assignment: CDR1 GTSNPN and CDR2 SVGIG (reference sequence). The CDR3 has 13 residues. The CDR3: CAWSVGPEGEQFF. The CDR3 DNA is TGTGCCTGGAGTGTTGGGCCCGAAGGTGAGCAGTTCTTC. Looking up the rest from reference TRBV30 and TRBJ2-1 gives the full variable domain: SQTIHQWPATLVQPVGSPLSLECTVEGTSNPNLYWYRQAAGRGLQLLFYSVGIGQISSEVPQNLSASRPQDRQFILSSKKLLLSDSGFYLCAWSVGPEGEQFFGPGTRLTVL.

The rearrangement joins TRBV28 to TRBJ2-7; D is undetermined. Trimming shortened V by 10 bases and J by 2 bases, and 12 bases separated the two germline ends. CDR1 MDHEN and CDR2 SYDVKM come from the germline V gene. The CDR3 spans 12 residues. The CDR3 coding sequence is TGTGCCACCTTAGAGCCCACCTACGAGCAGTACTTC. Its translation: CATLEPTYEQYF.

The chain recombines TRBV5-8 with TRBJ2-1; TRBD2 might be the D (5 bases). Trimming shortened V by 3 bases and J by 7 bases, and 14 bases separated the two germline ends. Germline V gives CDR1 SGHTS, CDR2 YDEGEE. CDR3 size: 14 residues. The CDR3 region has the DNA TGTGCCAGCAGCTCCCGGACTGCTCCTAATGAGCAGTTCTTC. Translated, it gives CASSSRTAPNEQFF.

This clone was seen a handful of times. This chain links TRBV19 with TRBJ1-1; D is unclear. The length of the CDR3 is 13 residues. Germline CDR1 and CDR2: LNHDA and SQIVND (reference sequence). The V and J ends lost 6 bases and 0 bases respectively, with 8 bases between them. The CDR3 is CASSPDMNTEAFF. The DNA of the CDR3 is TGTGCCAGTAGCCCCGACATGAACACTGAAGCTTTCTTT.

The genes are TRBV15 and TRBJ2-3; D possibly corresponds to TRBD1 (5 bases). V dropped 6 bases and J dropped 6 bases, with 28 bases sitting between them. This CDR3 comprises 18 residues. CDR1 and CDR2 (germline): LNHNV, YYDKDF (reference sequence). The CDR3 nucleotides read TGTGCCACCAGTTTTAGGAAGGGGCAAGGGCTATACATGGATACGCAGTATTTT. Translated: CATSFRKGQGLYMDTQYF.

The chain joins TRBV2 to TRBJ2-7; 9 bases line up with TRBD2. Unmatched junction bases numbered 7, after V lost 8 bases and J lost 2 bases. The germline gives CDR1 SNHLY, CDR2 FYNNEI. The CDR3 contains 14 residues. CDR3 in DNA: TGTGCCAGCTTACGACTAGCGGAGACCTACGAGCAGTACTTC. Its protein product is CASLRLAETYEQYF. Full variable domain (outside the CDR3, taken from reference TRBV2 and TRBJ2-7): EPEVTQTPSHQVTQMGQEVILRCVPISNHLYFYWYRQILGQKVEFLVSFYNNEISEKSEIFDDQFSVERPDGSNFTLKIRSTKLEDSAMYFCASLRLAETYEQYFGPGTRLTVT.

The chain has TRBV12-5 and TRBJ2-3; 10 positions agree with TRBD2. J lost 2 bases, V lost 2 bases, and 4 bases had no gene match. Germline CDR1 LGHNT, CDR2 FRNRAP. The CDR3 spans 16 residues. CDR3 in DNA: TGTGCTAGTGGTTTGAGCCTAGCGGGAGACACAGATACGCAGTATTTT. Translating gives CASGLSLAGDTDTQYF. Variable domain in full (rest from reference TRBV12-5 and TRBJ2-3): DARVTQTPRHKVTEMGQEVTMRCQPILGHNTVFWYRQTMMQGLELLAYFRNRAPLDDSGMPKDRFSAEMPDATLATLKIQPSEPRDSAVYFCASGLSLAGDTDTQYFGPGTRLTVL.

Regarding this clone: Sequence at one end of the junction differs from germline and may be a read error. V usage is TRBV7-9 and J usage is TRBJ1-1, with D unresolved. The V gene's germline CDR1 is SEHNR and CDR2 FQNEAQ (reference sequence). The CDR3 runs 14 residues. The CDR3 DNA reads TGTGCCAGCAGCTACCTAGACTGGAACGCTGAAGCTTTCTTT. Its protein product is CASSYLDWNAEAFF.

The V and J genes are TRBV11-2 and TRBJ2-7; unclear D gene. V was trimmed by 0 bases and J by 8 bases, leaving 17 bases between them. Germline V gene data show CDR1 as SGHAT and CDR2 as FQNNGV. CDR3 size: 15 residues. This CDR3 is CASSLDIGPSPQQYF. The CDR3 coding sequence is TGTGCCAGCAGCTTAGATATTGGCCCTTCGCCCCAGCAGTACTTC.

The V call is TRBV4-3, the J call TRBJ2-7; no clear D. Trimming pared 3 bases from V and 0 bases from J, leaving 6 bases between. In germline, CDR1 is LGHNA, CDR2 YSLEER. CDR3 length equals 13 residues. The CDR3 sequence is CASSHSSSYEQYF. CDR3 bases: TGCGCCAGCAGCCATTCGAGCTCCTACGAGCAGTACTTC.

The chain is built from TRBV10-3 and TRBJ1-1; D not resolved. CDR1 ENHRY and CDR2 SYGVKD come from the germline V gene. Trimming shortened V by 4 bases and J by 0 bases, and 9 bases separated the two germline ends. The CDR3 length is 14 residues. CDR3 nucleotides: TGTGCCATCAGTGTTTCACTCATGAACACTGAAGCTTTCTTT. Translated, it gives CAISVSLMNTEAFF.

A single count supports this clone. V and J are TRBV2 and TRBJ2-7, with a possible D match to TRBD1 (5 bases). Germline V gene sequence: CDR1 SNHLY, CDR2 FYNNEI. The CDR3 consists of 13 residues. The ends were cut back, 8 bases at V and 1 base at J, with 12 bases in the middle. The chain's CDR3 is CASEVQESYEQYF. The CDR3 nucleotides read TGTGCCAGCGAAGTACAGGAGTCCTACGAGCAGTACTTC.

The chain links TRBV11-1 to TRBJ1-1; D call uncertain. Trimming removed 1 base from V and 1 base from J, with 7 bases in between. CDR3 size: 14 residues. Germline lookup yields CDR1 SGHAT and CDR2 FQDESV (reference sequence). The CDR3, as DNA: TGTGCCAGCAGCTTAGATACAGCGAACACTGAAGCTTTCTTT. Protein sequence: CASSLDTANTEAFF.

The chain is built from TRBV5-8 and TRBJ1-5; no clear D gene. Germline-derived CDR1 and CDR2 are SGHTS and YDEGEE. This CDR3 spans 17 amino acids. Trimming left V 4 bases short and J 2 bases short, with 19 bases between. The CDR3 DNA reads as TGTGCCAGCAGCCCGGAGCGGCCCCTCCGGGGCAATCAGCCCCAGCATTTT. It translates to CASSPERPLRGNQPQHF.

The V and J genes are TRBV19 and TRBJ1-1, with D uncertain. Trimming stripped 8 bases from V and 5 bases from J, with 18 bases between. The CDR3 covers 14 residues. CDR1 LNHDA and CDR2 SQIVND come from the germline V gene (reference sequence). The CDR3 loop is CASGVALIGTEAFF. CDR3 sequence (DNA): TGTGCCAGTGGAGTCGCACTGATCGGGACTGAAGCTTTCTTT.

The chain uses TRBV6-5 and TRBJ1-4; D ambiguous. Germline CDR1 reads MNHEY; CDR2 reads SVGAGI. V was trimmed by 6 bases and J by 8 bases, leaving 16 bases between them. The CDR3 is 14 residues long. CDR3 bases: TGTGCCAGCAGGCGCCTCCTACCGAGGGAAAAACTGTTTTTT. Encoded protein: CASRRLLPREKLFF.

The chain has TRBV18 and TRBJ2-1; D possibly corresponds to TRBD1 (5 bases). The CDR3 has 15 residues. The V gene lost 2 bases and the J gene lost 0 bases, with 8 bases spanning the gap. Germline V gene data show CDR1 as KGHSH and CDR2 as LQKENI. The CDR3 sequence: CASSPGQGSYNEQFF. CDR3 nucleotides: TGTGCCAGCTCACCAGGTCAGGGCTCCTACAATGAGCAGTTCTTC.

The chain carries TRBV13 and TRBJ2-1; the match to TRBD2 covers 8 bases. This CDR3 region has 16 residues. V shed 5 bases and J 2 bases; nucleotides not matched to a gene: 8. Germline values: CDR1 PRHDT, CDR2 FYEKMQ (reference sequence). CDR3: CASSEGRGGPYNEQFF. For the CDR3, the DNA is TGTGCCAGCAGCGAGGGACGGGGGGGCCCCTACAATGAGCAGTTCTTC.